This T cell receptor beta chain was sequenced in a study of siplizumab effects on memory and regulatory T cells. Overall study findings and caveats: In unstimulated cells, naive T cells appeared more diverse than memory T cells and seemed major alloresponse contributors.

Germline CDR1 is ENHRY and CDR2 is SYGVKD. V was clipped by 0 bases and J by 4 bases, with 1 base between them. The CDR3 sequence is 12 residues long. This clone is a singleton in its sample. Its antigen is not identified. Per sample, the assay covered 95,000 to 100,000 TCR templates. Generated by immunoSEQ multiplex PCR, the TCRdb table keeps only in-frame clones and is missing some. The top ten hold 0.25% to 0.35% of the sample, which has 90,000 to 140,000 clones, more than 85% seen once. The J gene is TRBJ1-5, the V gene TRBV10-3; D remains unclear. The sample taken for sequencing was CD4+ T cells sorted from blood. The TCR comes from a human donor in good health. CDR3 bases: TGTGCCATCAGTGAGTCTAATCAGCCCCAGCATTTT. Translating it yields CAISESNQPQHF.